Below, 27 T cell receptor beta chains from the same sample are listed, as sequenced in a study of T cells in women clearing cervical HPV infection. Clones were sequenced by immunoSEQ multiplex PCR, and TCRdb holds only the in-frame ones, with some missing. The sample totals roughly 40,000 clones. Sequencing was carried out using blood buffy coat. The origin of the receptors is a woman aged 18-70 years with a cervical HPV16 infection that either progressed to CIN3+ or cleared (not recorded which).

For this clone: The CDR3 goes on 3 residues after the read ends, and that part is filled in from the germline J gene. The chain recombines TRBV5-4 with TRBJ2-3; maybe TRBD2 (5 bases). Germline assignment: CDR1 SGHNT and CDR2 YYREEE (reference sequence). V was shortened by 4 bases and J by 5 bases, with 14 bases between the two germline ends. CDR3 length: 14 residues. The sequenced part of the CDR3 DNA is TGTGCCAGCAGCGCCCGTTCGAGCGGAGATACG. It translates to CASSARSSGDT. The CDR3 in full is CASSARSSGDTQYF. The whole variable domain, remainder taken from reference TRBV5-4 and TRBJ2-3, is ETGVTQSPTHLIKTRGQQVTLRCSSQSGHNTVSWYQQALGQGPQFIFQYYREEENGRGNFPPRFSGLQFPNYSSELNVNALELDDSALYLCASSARSSGDTQYFGPGTRLTVL.

With respect to this clone: The read finishes 3 residues shy of the CDR3 end, and the germline J gene is used to complete it. This chain uses TRBV19 with TRBJ1-5; possible D gene TRBD1, 5 bases. The CDR3 extends over 16 amino acids. Trimming pared 6 bases from V and 4 bases from J, leaving 19 bases between. Germline assignment: CDR1 LNHDA and CDR2 SQIVND (reference sequence). The CDR3 bases that were read are TGTGCCAGTAGCTCTCGTCCGGGACTGCTGAATCAGCCC. Protein: CASSSRPGLLNQP. The entire CDR3 is CASSSRPGLLNQPQHF.

As to this clone: The read ends 3 residues before the CDR3 terminus; that terminus is restored from the germline J gene. The chain has TRBV2 and TRBJ1-1; a possible D gene is TRBD1 (6 bases). Trimming pared 6 bases from V and 1 base from J, leaving 12 bases between. The germline V gene encodes CDR1 SNHLY and CDR2 FYNNEI. The CDR3 spans 14 residues. The CDR3 loop reads CASRKQGTNTEAFF. CDR3 DNA, as far as it was read: TGTGCCAGCAGGAAACAGGGCACGAACACTGAA.

A word on this clone: The read comes to an end 3 residues before the CDR3 does, leaving the germline J gene to fill in the end. This chain connects TRBV6-4 to TRBJ2-2; a possible D gene is TRBD1 (6 bases). The V and J ends lost 7 bases and 3 bases respectively, with 12 bases between them. CDR1 and CDR2 (germline): MRHNA, SNTAGT. The CDR3 is made up of 14 amino acids. This CDR3 reads CASKGDIDTGELFF. The covered CDR3 bases are TGTGCCAGCAAAGGGGACATAGACACCGGGGAG.

With respect to this clone: The read ends 3 residues early relative to the CDR3; the germline J gene fills the gap. The rearrangement links TRBV7-8 to TRBJ2-2; D may be TRBD1 (5 bases). Germline CDR1 is SGHVS and CDR2 is FQNEAQ. Trimming shortened V by 5 bases and J by 1 base, and 8 bases separated the two germline ends. The CDR3 is 14 residues long. The covered CDR3 bases are TGTGCCAGCAGCGGCAGGGTGAACACCGGGGAG. It yields the protein CASSGRVNTGE. Given in full, the CDR3 is CASSGRVNTGELFF. The entire variable domain, with the rest obtained from reference TRBV7-8 and TRBJ2-2, is as follows: GAGVSQSPRYKVAKRGQDVALRCDPISGHVSLFWYQQALGQGPEFLTYFQNEAQLDKSGLPSDRFFAERPEGSVSTLKIQRTQQEDSAVYLCASSGRVNTGELFFGEGSRLTVL.

As concerns this clone: The read is 3 residues too short to cover the CDR3 end, so that end is filled in from the germline J gene. The V call is TRBV23-1, the J call TRBJ2-1, with 11 bases identical to TRBD2. TRBV23-1 qualifies as an ORF whose function is uncertain. This CDR3 is built from 18 residues. V was pared by 8 bases and J by 8 bases, with 20 bases of the junction left unmatched. The DNA read from the CDR3 is TGCGCCAGCGGGTCGGGGGTAGCGGGGGGGCAAGTGGTCGATGAG. Its translation: CASGSGVAGGQVVDE. The CDR3, in full, reads CASGSGVAGGQVVDEQFF.

In the case of this clone: Sequencing ends 3 residues short of the CDR3 end; the germline J gene provides the rest. V and J are TRBV19 and TRBJ2-1, with 9 bases that match TRBD2. This CDR3 comprises 15 residues. The germline gives CDR1 LNHDA, CDR2 SQIVND (reference sequence). Unmatched junction bases numbered 7, after V lost 1 base and J lost 9 bases. CDR3 sequence reads: CASSIGAGGRGEQFF. The CDR3 DNA, read in part, is TGTGCCAGTAGTATAGGGGCGGGGGGGCGAGGTGAG.

A note on this clone: The read falls 3 residues short of the CDR3 end, and the missing part is taken from the germline J gene. The chain joins TRBV7-3 to TRBJ2-3; TRBD2 matches at 12 bases. This CDR3 spans 15 amino acids. The trim removed 5 bases at V and 4 bases at J, leaving 4 bases unmatched. CDR1 is SGHTA and CDR2 is FQGTGA in the germline V gene. The DNA read from the CDR3 is TGTGCCAGCAGCCCCCGACTAGCGGGGGCAGATACG. Translation gives CASSPRLAGADT. The whole CDR3 protein is CASSPRLAGADTQYF.

Comment on this clone: Read data end 3 residues before the CDR3 end; the end is taken from the germline J gene. The gene calls are TRBV19 and TRBJ1-5; D gene unclear. Germline loops: CDR1 LNHDA, CDR2 SQIVND (reference sequence). The ends were cut back, 6 bases at V and 6 bases at J, with 12 bases in the middle. The CDR3 runs 13 residues. The sequenced part of the CDR3 DNA is TGTGCCAGTAGCCTTCAGCCGGGTCAGCCC. Its translation is CASSLQPGQP. The entire CDR3 protein is CASSLQPGQPQHF.

About this clone: The read finishes 3 residues shy of the CDR3 end, and the germline J gene is used to complete it. The chain combines TRBV19 with TRBJ1-2, with D hard to call. Trimming took 5 bases from V and 4 from J, leaving 11 bases between them. Germline V lookup: CDR1 LNHDA, CDR2 SQIVND (reference sequence). CDR3 length: 13 residues. The CDR3 bases that were read are TGTGCCAGTAGTTATCAGGAGCTCTATGGC. It is translated as CASSYQELYG. The whole CDR3 protein is CASSYQELYGYTF.

Notes on this clone: The read comes to an end 3 residues before the CDR3 does, leaving the germline J gene to fill in the end. The rearrangement links TRBV10-3 to TRBJ2-1; no clear D. Germline values: CDR1 ENHRY, CDR2 SYGVKD. Trimming pared 3 bases from V and 9 bases from J, leaving 12 bases between. This CDR3 region has 13 residues. CDR3 sequence reads: CAISDPRLGEQFF. CDR3 DNA (partial): TGTGCCATCAGTGACCCGCGACTTGGTGAG.

On this clone itself: Read sequence stops 3 residues before the CDR3 end, and the germline J gene provides the missing end. The chain carries TRBV6-2 or TRBV6-3 and TRBJ1-4; D not resolved. Germline CDR1 is MNHEY and CDR2 is SVGEGT. The CDR3 totals 13 residues. Trimming took 6 bases from V and 7 from J, leaving 12 bases between them. The covered CDR3 bases are TGTGCCAGCAGACTAGGGCGTGCTGAAAAA. The encoded protein is CASRLGRAEK. The complete CDR3 protein is CASRLGRAEKLFF.

Here the CDR3 reads CASSPGEGGSGYTF. The sequenced part of the CDR3 DNA is TGTGCCAGCAGCCCGGGGGAAGGGGGCAGTGGC. The chain employs TRBV5-6 and TRBJ1-2, with TRBD1 matching over 7 bases. The CDR3 end is not reached by the read, which stops 3 residues before it; the germline J gene fills it in. The V and J ends lost 4 bases and 7 bases, in that order; junction bases with no gene match: 10. CDR3 length: 14 residues. Per germline, CDR1 SGHDT and CDR2 YYEEEE.

A remark on this clone: The read ends 3 residues shy of where the CDR3 ends; the end is completed using the germline J gene. The gene calls are TRBV20-1 and TRBJ2-3, with TRBD2 matching 9 bases. Germline V gene lookup returns CDR1 DFQATT and CDR2 SNEGSKA (reference sequence). This CDR3 is 22 amino acids long. V lost 3 bases to trimming and J lost 0 bases; unmatched junction nucleotides: 25. The CDR3 is CSASATGYLDLAGTISTDTQYF. The covered CDR3 bases are TGCAGTGCTAGTGCAACAGGGTATTTAGATCTAGCGGGGACCATTAGCACAGATACG.

Points on this clone: Sequencing ends 3 residues short of the CDR3 end; the germline J gene provides the rest. The V gene is TRBV12-3 or TRBV12-4, the J gene TRBJ2-5, with D maybe TRBD2 (5 bases). This CDR3 region has 15 residues. Trimming removed 5 bases at V and 5 bases at J, with 18 bases between. Partial CDR3 DNA: TGTGCCAGCAGTAAGGGCGGAGGAGGCGGGGAGACC. Translated: CASSKGGGGGET. The full CDR3 is CASSKGGGGGETQYF.

Regarding this clone: Read data end 3 residues before the CDR3 end; the end is taken from the germline J gene. The rearrangement joins TRBV27 to TRBJ1-2, with D possibly TRBD1 on 6 matching bases. In germline, CDR1 is MNHEY, CDR2 SMNVEV (reference sequence). The CDR3 contains 13 residues. V was cut by 3 bases and J by 5 bases, with 10 bases left in between. The DNA read from the CDR3 is TGTGCCAGCAGTTTGACAGGAATTTATGGC. This translates into CASSLTGIYG. The whole CDR3 sequence is CASSLTGIYGYTF.

As concerns this clone: The CDR3 goes on 3 residues after the read ends, and that part is filled in from the germline J gene. The rearrangement uses TRBV23-1 and TRBJ2-7; D remains unclear. TRBV23-1 is known as an ORF, though its function is uncertain. V shed 0 bases and J shed 2 bases, with 8 bases lying between them. There are 14 residues in the CDR3. CDR3 DNA (partial): TGCGCCAGCAGTCAATCAGGGTGTGCCTACGAG. It specifies CASSQSGCAYE. The whole CDR3 protein is CASSQSGCAYEQYF.

A remark on this clone: The read comes to an end 3 residues before the CDR3 does, leaving the germline J gene to fill in the end. The genes are TRBV12-3 or TRBV12-4 and TRBJ1-4, with D perhaps matching TRBD1 (6 bases). The CDR3 consists of 14 residues. V was trimmed by 8 bases and J by 4 bases, leaving 14 bases between them. CDR3 in amino acids: CASSAYRDNEKLFF. The sequenced CDR3 bases are TGTGCCAGCTCCGCATACAGGGATAATGAAAAA.

Worth noting for this clone: The read gets to within 3 residues of the CDR3 end, and the germline J gene fills in the rest. J is TRBJ1-1 and V is TRBV7-6; D is ambiguous. The length of the CDR3 is 13 residues. The V gene lost 3 bases and the J gene lost 0 bases, with 5 bases spanning the gap. The germline gives CDR1 SGHVS, CDR2 FNYEAQ. Partial CDR3 DNA: TGTGCCAGCAGCTTTTCGGTGAACACTGAA. Its translation: CASSFSVNTE. In full, the CDR3 reads CASSFSVNTEAFF.

Of note for this clone: The observed sequence ends 3 residues before the CDR3 terminus, with the missing tail filled in from the germline J gene. The V gene is TRBV18, the J gene TRBJ1-6; D might be TRBD1 (6 bases). The V end was cut by 3 bases, the J end by 7 bases, with 13 bases between. CDR1 KGHSH and CDR2 LQKENI come from the germline V gene. CDR3 size: 15 residues. The CDR3 loop reads CASSPPKGVNSPLHF. CDR3 bases read: TGTGCCAGCTCACCCCCCAAGGGGGTCAATTCACCC.

As to this clone: The CDR3 goes on 3 residues after the read ends, and that part is filled in from the germline J gene. V is TRBV5-1 and J is TRBJ1-6; D unresolved. The CDR3 is 14 residues long. The V end was cut by 0 bases, the J end by 10 bases, with 11 bases between. Germline CDR1 SGHRS, CDR2 YFSETQ. The CDR3 region is CASSLGARESPLHF. Partial CDR3 DNA: TGCGCCAGCAGCTTGGGGGCTCGAGAATCACCC.

As regards this clone: The read terminates 3 residues before the CDR3 end, so the remaining end is supplied by the germline J gene. The chain combines TRBV2 with TRBJ1-5; D might be TRBD1 (6 bases). Germline CDR1 SNHLY, CDR2 FYNNEI. The CDR3 has 15 residues. Trimming cost V 6 bases and J 2 bases, with 14 bases left between them. The CDR3 DNA, read in part, is TGTGCCAGCAGGTCACAGGGAAGCGGCAATCAGCCC. Translating gives CASRSQGSGNQP. The complete CDR3 sequence is CASRSQGSGNQPQHF.

A word on this clone: From the germline J gene comes the end of the CDR3, since the read stops 3 residues before it. This chain connects TRBV5-1 to TRBJ1-2; perhaps TRBD1 as D (6 bases). V was clipped by 0 bases and J by 2 bases, with 11 bases between them. Germline V gives CDR1 SGHRS, CDR2 YFSETQ. CDR3 length equals 15 residues. Partial CDR3 DNA: TGCGCCAGCAGCTTGGCCTTACAGGGAAACTATGGC. This sequence encodes CASSLALQGNYG. The full CDR3 protein reads CASSLALQGNYGYTF.

A word on this clone: The read halts 3 residues ahead of the CDR3 end, with the missing end drawn from the germline J gene. The chain employs TRBV30 and TRBJ2-5, with 9 bases lining up with TRBD2. Germline-derived CDR1 and CDR2 are GTSNPN and SVGIG (reference sequence). V dropped 3 bases and J dropped 5; count of bases not matched to a gene: 13. The CDR3 is 16 residues long. CDR3 amino acids: CAWRTMGRGGGETQYF. CDR3 DNA (partial): TGTGCCTGGAGGACTATGGGGCGGGGGGGCGGCGAGACC.

Of note for this clone: The missing CDR3 end, 3 residues past where the read stops, is filled in from the germline J gene. The genes are TRBV2 and TRBJ2-3; unclear D gene. The CDR3 contains 13 residues. Germline CDR1 is SNHLY and CDR2 is FYNNEI. With 7 bases removed from V and 1 base from J, the gap between germline ends came to 9 bases. Partial CDR3 DNA: TGTGCCAGCAATGTCCGGGGCACAGATACG. Translating it yields CASNVRGTDT. The entire CDR3 protein reads CASNVRGTDTQYF.

Details on this clone: The CDR3 end is not reached by the read, which stops 3 residues before it; the germline J gene fills it in. The rearrangement joins TRBV13 to TRBJ2-7; a possible D gene is TRBD2 (6 bases). The germline gives CDR1 PRHDT, CDR2 FYEKMQ (reference sequence). The V end was cut by 5 bases, the J end by 5 bases, with 19 bases between. This CDR3 region has 15 residues. CDR3 sequence reads: CASSQGQRAYHEQYF. The sequenced CDR3 bases are TGTGCCAGCAGCCAAGGCCAGCGGGCCTACCACGAG.

Comment on this clone: The observed sequence ends 3 residues before the CDR3 terminus, with the missing tail filled in from the germline J gene. The rearrangement joins TRBV4-2 to TRBJ1-6, with D tentatively TRBD1 (5 bases). V dropped 1 base and J dropped 9 bases, with 13 bases sitting between them. Germline lookup yields CDR1 LGHNA and CDR2 YNFKEQ. The CDR3 consists of 15 residues. Partial CDR3 DNA: TGTGCCAGCAGCCAAGGGGGAGGGGAGGCTTCACCC. Protein product: CASSQGGGEASP. In full, the CDR3 reads CASSQGGGEASPLHF.